The clone carrying this TCR beta chain was seen many times. Antigen specificity is unknown. Trimming removed 1 base from V and 3 bases from J, with 12 bases in between. CDR1 MGHRA and CDR2 YSYEKL come from the germline V gene. This CDR3 has 15 residues. This entry comes from a study of glioma-infiltrating T cells. Findings and limits, study-wide: CDR3 overlap between tissue and blood was very small. Above-expected tissue-blood divergence occurred in all gliomas, most in low-grade ones.

The iRepertoire nested amplicon-rescue multiplex PCR amplified TCR alpha and beta CDR3s from RNA. TCRdb reprocessed the multiplex PCR reads via MiXCR and lists one record per CDR3 protein. The sample holds approximately 190,000 distinct CDR3 sequences; approximately 30% are singletons and the top ten take 20% to 25%. The TCR sequence derives from a human donor with low-grade glioma or glioblastoma, undergoing nonglioma brain surgery, or in good health (not recorded which). The sequenced material came from glioma tissue, nonneoplastic brain tissue, or PBMCs (not recorded which). This chain joins TRBV4-1 and TRBJ1-1; D ambiguous. CDR3 sequence: CASSQAYGDYTEAFF. Here the CDR3 DNA reads TGCGCCAGCAGCCAAGCATACGGCGATTACACTGAAGCTTTCTTT.